The TCR beta chain under discussion was sequenced for a study of beta chain features in type 1 diabetes. Points from the study as a whole: All four CD4+ subsets of Type 1 diabetes patients contained TCRB CDR3s that were moderately but significantly shorter. High TCR expression in some cells could lead to their over-representation in cDNA sequencing.

Sorting that relied on CD45RO/CCR7/CD25/CD127/CD95/CD27 yielded CD4+ naive, central memory, regulatory and stem cell-like memory cells. A remark on this clone: Its cognate antigen is unknown.

The CDR3 runs to 12 residues. Trimming pared 2 bases from V and 9 bases from J, leaving 9 bases between. Germline values: CDR1 SGHRS, CDR2 YFSETQ. What was sequenced were expressed TCRB transcripts, since all of the isolated RNA had been reverse transcribed. Sequencing of naive, central memory and regulatory T cell samples gave an average of roughly 4 million reads. Repertoires were generated with immunoSEQ multiplex PCR, while TCRdb's copy carries only in-frame clones and drops some. Of 28,000 or so clones listed, around 60% are singletons. The material sequenced was Tregs from blood. The source is a woman aged 25 to 39 with type 1 diabetes. This chain joins TRBV5-1 and TRBJ2-1; D possibly corresponds to TRBD1 (6 bases). For the CDR3, the DNA is TGCGCCAGCAGCTTACAGGGTTCTGAGCAGTTCTTC. Its translation is CASSLQGSEQFF.